Listed here are 7 T cell receptor beta chains from one sample, sequenced in a study of memory CD4+ T cells and cytomegalovirus serostatus (dated by TCRdb to between 2018 and 2020). A FACSAria II was used to sort memory CD4+ T cells, defined as single viable CD3+CD4+CD8-CD45RO+ cells. Libraries were prepared through the immunoSEQ multiplex PCR assay. TCRdb mirrors the immuneACCESS table, restricted to in-frame sequences. Some clones are absent from its copies; in checked studies, under half trace to an unresolved V gene, and the reason for the others is unknown. For this sample the table gives 46,000 or so clones, of which 75% to 85% were detected only once. The ten largest account for around 0.99% of the sample. The sequenced sample was memory CD4+ T cells from blood. These receptors were collected from an adult in good health and CMV-seronegative.

The chain carries TRBV19 and TRBJ2-3; 13 bases are a match to TRBD2. CDR3 length equals 15 residues. Unmatched junction bases numbered 6, after V lost 7 bases and J lost 5 bases. Per the germline V gene, CDR1 is LNHDA and CDR2 is SQIVND (reference sequence). CDR3 residues: CASNPLAGGQDTQYF. The CDR3 region has the DNA TGTGCCAGTAACCCACTAGCGGGGGGGCAAGATACGCAGTATTTT.

The rearrangement joins TRBV5-4 to TRBJ2-1; the match to TRBD1 covers 9 bases. This CDR3 has 14 residues. J lost 9 bases, V lost 3 bases, and 7 bases had no gene match. The germline V gene has CDR1 SGHNT and CDR2 YYREEE (reference sequence). The CDR3 sequence is CASSWGDRDIEQFF. The CDR3 nucleotides read TGTGCCAGCAGCTGGGGGGACAGGGACATTGAGCAGTTCTTC.

The chain is built from TRBV19 and TRBJ2-6; D not certain. CDR3 length: 19 amino acids. Germline lookup yields CDR1 LNHDA and CDR2 SQIVND (reference sequence). The germline V and J ends were trimmed by 7 bases and 0 bases, with 22 bases remaining between them. The CDR3 sequence is CASTLKVLRPNSGANVLTF. CDR3 sequence (DNA): TGTGCCAGTACCCTAAAGGTGTTGCGACCGAACTCTGGGGCCAACGTCCTGACTTTC.

This clone turned up a few times. CDR3 region: CASSLAGSSGNTIYF. CDR3 sequence (DNA): TGTGCCAGCAGCTTGGCCGGGAGCTCTGGAAACACCATATATTTT. V and J are TRBV5-4 and TRBJ1-3; D is unclear. The CDR3 is 15 amino acids. Germline V gene lookup returns CDR1 SGHNT and CDR2 YYREEE (reference sequence). V dropped 0 bases and J dropped 0 bases, with 7 bases sitting between them. Full variable domain (outside the CDR3, taken from reference TRBV5-4 and TRBJ1-3): ETGVTQSPTHLIKTRGQQVTLRCSSQSGHNTVSWYQQALGQGPQFIFQYYREEENGRGNFPPRFSGLQFPNYSSELNVNALELDDSALYLCASSLAGSSGNTIYFGEGSWLTVV.

The chain uses TRBV14 and TRBJ2-3, with D maybe TRBD1 (6 bases). The CDR3 length is 15 residues. The germline gives CDR1 SGHDN, CDR2 FVKESK. V dropped 2 bases and J dropped 0 bases, with 9 bases sitting between them. In nucleotides, the CDR3 is TGTGCCAGCAGCCAATGGACAGTTAGCACAGATACGCAGTATTTT. Its translation is CASSQWTVSTDTQYF.

V usage is TRBV28 and J usage is TRBJ2-3; 9 bases are shared with TRBD2. V was pared by 5 bases and J by 2 bases, with 2 bases of the junction left unmatched. Germline values: CDR1 MDHEN, CDR2 SYDVKM. The CDR3 length is 14 residues. CDR3 bases: TGTGCCAGCAGTGGCGGGGGGGCCACAGATACGCAGTATTTT. Translating it yields CASSGGGATDTQYF.

The rearrangement joins TRBV7-2 to TRBJ2-5; D remains unclear. The CDR3 covers 15 residues. The V gene's germline CDR1 is SGHTA and CDR2 FQGNSA. Trimming shortened V by 1 base and J by 2 bases, and 11 bases separated the two germline ends. The DNA of the CDR3 is TGTGCCAGCAGCTTAGATATATCCGGACAAGAGACCCAGTACTTC. Its translation is CASSLDISGQETQYF.